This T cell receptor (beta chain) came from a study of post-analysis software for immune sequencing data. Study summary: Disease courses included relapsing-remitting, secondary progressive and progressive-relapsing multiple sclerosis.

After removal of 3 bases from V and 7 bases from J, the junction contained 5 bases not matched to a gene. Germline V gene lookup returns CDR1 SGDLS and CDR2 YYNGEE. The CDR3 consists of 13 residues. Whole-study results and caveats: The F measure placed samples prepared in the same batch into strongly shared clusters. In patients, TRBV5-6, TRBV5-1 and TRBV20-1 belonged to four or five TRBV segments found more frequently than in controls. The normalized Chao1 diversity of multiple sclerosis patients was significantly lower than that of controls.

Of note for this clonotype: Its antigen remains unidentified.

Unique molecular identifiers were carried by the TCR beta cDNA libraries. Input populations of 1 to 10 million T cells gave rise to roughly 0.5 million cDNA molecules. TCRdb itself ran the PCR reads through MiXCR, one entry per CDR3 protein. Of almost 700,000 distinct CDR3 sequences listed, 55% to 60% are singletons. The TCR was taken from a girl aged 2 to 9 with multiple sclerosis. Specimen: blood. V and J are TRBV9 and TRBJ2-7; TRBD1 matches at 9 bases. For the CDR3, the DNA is TGTGCCAGCAGCGCTGGGACAGGGACGGAGCAGTACTTC. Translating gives CASSAGTGTEQYF. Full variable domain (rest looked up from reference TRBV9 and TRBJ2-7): DSGVTQTPKHLITATGQRVTLRCSPRSGDLSVYWYQQSLDQGLQFLIQYYNGEERAKGNILERFSAQQFPDLHSELNLSSLELGDSALYFCASSAGTGTEQYFGPGTRLTVT.